These 3 T cell receptor beta chains were all obtained from the same sample, sequenced in a study of cytomegalovirus exposure and HLA in healthy donors. 13 Jbeta primers and 60 Vbeta primers were used for the PCR. Clones were read by immunoSEQ multiplex PCR, and TCRdb kept only the in-frame ones, dropping some. This table holds about 130,000 clones, around 80% found once. Sequences were obtained from PBMCs. These receptors were obtained from a man aged 30-40 years in good health.

The rearrangement links TRBV9 to TRBJ1-6; TRBD1 matches at 10 bases. The CDR3 spans 14 residues. Trimming at V came to 3 bases and at J to 9 bases, leaving 3 bases not matched to a gene. Germline CDR1 reads SGDLS; CDR2 reads YYNGEE. CDR3 DNA: TGTGCCAGCAGCGCCGGGACAGGGGTTTCACCCCTCCACTTT. As protein: CASSAGTGVSPLHF.

V is TRBV19 and J is TRBJ2-7, with TRBD2 as a possible D gene (6 bases). CDR1 and CDR2 from the germline V gene are LNHDA and SQIVND (reference sequence). CDR3 length equals 16 residues. V gave up 2 bases and J gave up 7 bases, with 21 bases separating them. CDR3 DNA sequence: TGTGCCAGTAGTATAAGGTCGCGGTTCTCCCGGGGGGAGCAGTACTTC. Translated: CASSIRSRFSRGEQYF.

The chain uses TRBV9 and TRBJ2-1, with D perhaps TRBD2 (5 bases). V was trimmed by 0 bases and J by 5 bases, leaving 12 bases between them. Germline V gene sequence: CDR1 SGDLS, CDR2 YYNGEE. CDR3 size: 15 residues. The DNA of the CDR3 is TGTGCCAGCAGCGTAGGCGGAGGTTGGGACAATGAGCAGTTCTTC. Amino acids: CASSVGGGWDNEQFF.